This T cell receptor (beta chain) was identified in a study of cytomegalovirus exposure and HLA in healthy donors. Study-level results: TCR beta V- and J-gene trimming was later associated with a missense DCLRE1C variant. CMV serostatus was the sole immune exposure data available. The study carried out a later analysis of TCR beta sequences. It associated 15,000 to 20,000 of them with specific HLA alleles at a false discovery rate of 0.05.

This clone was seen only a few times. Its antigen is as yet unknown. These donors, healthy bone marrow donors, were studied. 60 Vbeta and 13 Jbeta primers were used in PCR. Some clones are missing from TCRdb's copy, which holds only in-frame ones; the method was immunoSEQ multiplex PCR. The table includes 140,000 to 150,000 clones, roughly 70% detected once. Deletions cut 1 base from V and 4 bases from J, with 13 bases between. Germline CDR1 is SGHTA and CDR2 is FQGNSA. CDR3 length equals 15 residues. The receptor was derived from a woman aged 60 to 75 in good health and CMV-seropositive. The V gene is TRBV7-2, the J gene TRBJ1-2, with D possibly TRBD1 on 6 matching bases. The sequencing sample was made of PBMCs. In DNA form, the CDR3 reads TGTGCCAGCAGCTTAGTTTACAGGGCGCCCTATGGCTACACCTTC. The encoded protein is CASSLVYRAPYGYTF.